This T cell receptor (beta chain) was sequenced for a study of response to subunit inactivated influenza vaccine. TCRdb re-derived calls from the RT-PCR reads in MiXCR, one entry per CDR3 protein. The repertoire consists of fewer than 200,000 distinct CDR3 sequences, with about 9% occurring once and the leading ten covering about a tenth. V was pared by 4 bases and J by 7 bases, with 4 bases of the junction left unmatched. CDR3 length equals 15 residues. CDR1 and CDR2 (germline): SGHRS, YFSETQ. This receptor was obtained from a man aged 50 to 60 who received an inactivated influenza vaccine. This specimen was non-naive T cells sorted from PBMCs, taken on the day of vaccination. This chain joins TRBV5-1 and TRBJ2-3, with 15 nucleotides matching TRBD2. The CDR3 sequence is CASSPGTSGGNTQYF. The CDR3 coding sequence is TGCGCCAGCAGCCCGGGGACTAGCGGGGGGAATACGCAGTATTTT. Drawing the rest from reference TRBV5-1 and TRBJ2-3, the complete variable domain is KAGVTQTPRYLIKTRGQQVTLSCSPISGHRSVSWYQQTPGQGLQFLFEYFSETQRNKGNFPGRFSGRQFSNSRSEMNVSTLELGDSALYLCASSPGTSGGNTQYFGPGTRLTVL.